Each of the 21 T cell receptor beta chains below was sequenced from the same sample in a study of radiotherapy plus CTLA-4 blockade in lung cancer. Measured with immunoSEQ multiplex PCR; TCRdb has only the in-frame clones, and not every one. The table shows about 83,000 clones, with around 76% occurring only once. The specimen comprised peripheral blood, sampled from a patient treated with radiotherapy plus ipilimumab. The receptors here all came from a human donor with non-small cell lung cancer who had a partial response to radiotherapy plus ipilimumab. Some clones in this sample may be carry-over from other donors' samples.

The V call is TRBV9, the J call TRBJ2-5; maybe TRBD2 (7 bases). Trimming shortened V by 5 bases and J by 1 base, and 15 bases separated the two germline ends. Germline V gene sequence: CDR1 SGDLS, CDR2 YYNGEE. The length of the CDR3 is 15 residues. Here the CDR3 reads CASSLGGRLQETQYF. The DNA of the CDR3 is TGTGCCAGCAGTTTGGGGGGGCGGCTCCAAGAGACCCAGTACTTC.

The rearrangement links TRBV27 to TRBJ2-3; no firm D call. CDR3 length: 13 residues. V was clipped by 5 bases and J by 6 bases, with 12 bases between them. Per the germline V gene, CDR1 is MNHEY and CDR2 is SMNVEV (reference sequence). Here the CDR3 DNA reads TGTGCCAGCAGTGGCTCCTCGTCGGATACGCAGTATTTT. Amino acids: CASSGSSSDTQYF.

The chain carries TRBV4-1 and TRBJ2-1; D remains ambiguous. This CDR3 is 16 amino acids long. Germline CDR1 MGHRA, CDR2 YSYEKL. V was clipped by 0 bases and J by 4 bases, with 13 bases between them. CDR3 nucleotide sequence: TGCGCCAGCAGCCAAGATGGTTCTAACTATTACAATGAGCAGTTCTTC. It is translated as CASSQDGSNYYNEQFF.

The V gene is TRBV2, the J gene TRBJ2-5, with D maybe TRBD1 (5 bases). CDR3 length equals 13 residues. V was pared by 8 bases and J by 4 bases, with 14 bases between. In germline, CDR1 is SNHLY, CDR2 FYNNEI. This CDR3 reads CASSLGRGETQYF. The DNA of the CDR3 is TGTGCCAGCTCCCTGGGAAGGGGAGAGACCCAGTACTTC.

The chain carries TRBV7-9 and TRBJ1-2, with TRBD1 identical over 7 bases. The CDR3 loop spans 12 amino acids. V lost 4 bases and J lost 5; bases outside the gene matches: 1. CDR1 and CDR2 (germline): SEHNR, FQNEAQ (reference sequence). CDR3 nucleotide sequence: TGTGCCAGCAGCTGGGGACAGTATGGCTACACCTTC. Protein sequence: CASSWGQYGYTF.

The table lists this clone with a count of one. The rearrangement joins TRBV7-3 to TRBJ2-5; D is perhaps TRBD1 (7 bases). Per the germline V gene, CDR1 is SGHTA and CDR2 is FQGTGA. V lost 2 bases and J 2 bases, leaving 9 bases between the germline ends. The CDR3 spans 14 residues. CDR3 sequence reads: CASSLQGGQETQYF. As DNA, the CDR3 is TGTGCCAGCAGCTTACAGGGGGGTCAAGAGACCCAGTACTTC. Full variable domain (rest looked up from reference TRBV7-3 and TRBJ2-5): GAGVSQTPSNKVTEKGKYVELRCDPISGHTALYWYRQSLGQGPEFLIYFQGTGAADDSGLPNDRFFAVRPEGSVSTLKIQRTERGDSAVYLCASSLQGGQETQYFGPGTRLLVL.

The chain joins TRBV30 to TRBJ2-1; 13 bases are a match to TRBD2. The CDR3 is 19 residues long. Losses at the gene ends were 3 bases for V and 4 bases for J; bases not matched to a gene: 15. Germline values: CDR1 GTSNPN, CDR2 SVGIG (reference sequence). Here the CDR3 reads CAWSVGQLGLAGLYNEQFF. CDR3 sequence (DNA): TGTGCCTGGAGCGTTGGACAGCTGGGACTAGCGGGGCTTTACAATGAGCAGTTCTTC.

The sample holds one count of this clone. V and J are TRBV28 and TRBJ2-5, with TRBD1 matching over 8 bases. The tail of the sequence fits TRBJ2-7 better, so the J call may be wrong. The CDR3 spans 14 residues. Germline CDR1 MDHEN, CDR2 SYDVKM. CDR3 coding DNA: TGTGCCAGCAGTTTAAATGGACAGGGCGCCGAGCAGTACTTC. Translated, it gives CASSLNGQGAEQYF.

This clone was observed a few times. V gene TRBV7-2 combines with J gene TRBJ1-5; a weak D match, TRBD1 (5 bases). V was clipped by 4 bases and J by 1 base, with 11 bases between them. CDR3 length: 15 amino acids. Germline V CDR1 and CDR2: SGHTA, FQGNSA. The CDR3 nucleotides read TGTGCCAGCAGCTCCCAGGGTGCGAGCAATCAGCCCCAGCATTTT. Translation gives CASSSQGASNQPQHF.

V and J are TRBV5-1 and TRBJ2-5; D is ambiguous. The last part of the DNA fits TRBJ2-7 better; the J call may be wrong. The CDR3 contains 13 residues. CDR1 and CDR2 from the germline V gene are SGHRS and YFSETQ. The CDR3 here is CASSTNSPYEQYF. CDR3 in DNA: TGCGCCAGCAGTACGAACTCTCCGTACGAGCAGTACTTC.

The chain carries TRBV28 and TRBJ2-1, with 12 positions matching TRBD2. J gave up 13 bases and V 7 bases, and 14 bases lay outside the gene matches. Germline assignment: CDR1 MDHEN and CDR2 SYDVKM. This CDR3 is built from 15 residues. CDR3 sequence reads: CASTQTSGSVVEQFF. CDR3 sequence (DNA): TGTGCCAGCACCCAGACTAGCGGGAGCGTGGTAGAACAGTTCTTC.

The chain carries TRBV5-1 and TRBJ1-4; 10 bases line up with TRBD1. J lost 8 bases, V lost 4 bases, and 8 bases had no gene match. Germline assignment: CDR1 SGHRS and CDR2 YFSETQ. The CDR3 totals 15 residues. The CDR3 loop is CASSGSGTGAEKLFF. DNA of the CDR3: TGCGCCAGCAGCGGGTCCGGGACAGGGGCGGAAAAACTGTTTTTT.

There are a few counts of this clone. The V gene is TRBV5-1, the J gene TRBJ2-1; TRBD2 matches at 8 bases. CDR3 length: 17 residues. The J segment lost 0 bases and the V segment lost 4 bases, leaving 9 bases of the junction unmatched. From germline, CDR1 is SGHRS and CDR2 YFSETQ. The CDR3 reads CASSQGLAGDSYNEQFF. As DNA, the CDR3 is TGCGCCAGCAGCCAAGGGCTAGCGGGTGACTCCTACAATGAGCAGTTCTTC.

The rearrangement joins TRBV15 to TRBJ1-5; 8 nucleotides line up with TRBD1. The CDR3 is 14 amino acids. Germline V gives CDR1 LNHNV, CDR2 YYDKDF (reference sequence). Losses at the gene ends were 5 bases for V and 7 bases for J; bases not matched to a gene: 7. CDR3: CATSVDRVQQPQHF. In DNA, the CDR3 is TGTGCCACCAGCGTGGACAGGGTTCAACAGCCCCAGCATTTT. Using reference TRBV15 and TRBJ1-5 for the parts outside the CDR3, the full variable domain is DAMVIQNPRYQVTQFGKPVTLSCSQTLNHNVMYWYQQKSSQAPKLLFHYYDKDFNNEADTPDNFQSRRPNTSFCFLDIRSPGLGDTAMYLCATSVDRVQQPQHFGDGTRLSIL.

The chain is built from TRBV7-3 and TRBJ2-1; 9 positions agree with TRBD2. Germline lookup yields CDR1 SGHTA and CDR2 FQGTGA. CDR3 length: 15 amino acids. J lost 4 bases, V lost 4 bases, and 5 bases had no gene match. CDR3 bases: TGTGCCAGCAGCTCCAGACTAGCGGATTACAATGAGCAGTTCTTC. It translates to CASSSRLADYNEQFF.

The CDR3, as DNA: TGTGCCAGCAGCTTGTCCCCGGGACTAGCGACCGAGCAGTACTTC. Translating gives CASSLSPGLATEQYF. The genes are TRBV5-6 and TRBJ2-7, with 10 bases fitting TRBD2. Germline loops: CDR1 SGHDT, CDR2 YYEEEE. The CDR3 runs 15 residues. The trim removed 1 base at V and 6 bases at J, leaving 7 bases unmatched.

This clone was counted between two and nine times. The chain is built from TRBV11-3 and TRBJ1-1, with unresolved D. Germline CDR1 SGHNT, CDR2 YENEEA. V shed 5 bases and J shed 4 bases, with 14 bases lying between them. This CDR3 contains 14 residues. The CDR3 region is CASSPSGWSTEAFF. CDR3 sequence (DNA): TGTGCCAGCAGCCCATCCGGGTGGAGCACTGAAGCTTTCTTT.

This clone has just a few counts. This CDR3 reads CASSLYFDNVGGRNTEAFF. DNA of the CDR3: TGTGCCAGCAGTTTATACTTCGATAATGTTGGGGGCAGAAACACTGAAGCTTTCTTT. The genes are TRBV28 and TRBJ1-1, with D possibly matching TRBD1 (6 bases). Trimming shortened V by 1 base and J by 2 bases, and 23 bases separated the two germline ends. In germline, CDR1 is MDHEN, CDR2 SYDVKM. The CDR3 contains 19 residues.

The gene calls are TRBV30 and TRBJ2-1, with 10 bases aligning to TRBD1. Germline V lookup: CDR1 GTSNPN, CDR2 SVGIG (reference sequence). CDR3 length: 18 residues. V lost 5 bases to trimming and J lost 2 bases; unmatched junction nucleotides: 15. The chain's CDR3 is CAWPRDRGMGFPYNEQFF. CDR3 nucleotides: TGTGCCTGGCCCCGGGACAGGGGAATGGGTTTCCCCTACAATGAGCAGTTCTTC.

The CDR3 loop is CASSQGRESSYEQYF. The CDR3, as DNA: TGTGCCAGCAGCCAGGGGCGGGAGAGCTCCTACGAGCAGTACTTC. The chain joins TRBV4-2 to TRBJ2-7; TRBD2 agrees at 7 bases. Germline CDR1 is LGHNA and CDR2 is YNFKEQ. V shed 3 bases and J 0 bases; nucleotides not matched to a gene: 5. CDR3 size: 15 residues.

The chain carries TRBV4-1 and TRBJ2-5; D is undetermined. Germline CDR1 is MGHRA and CDR2 is YSYEKL. The CDR3 covers 15 residues. V was cut by 1 base and J by 2 bases, with 11 bases left in between. This chain's CDR3 is CASSQVTAVQETQYF. The CDR3 DNA reads as TGCGCCAGCAGCCAAGTAACGGCGGTTCAAGAGACCCAGTACTTC.